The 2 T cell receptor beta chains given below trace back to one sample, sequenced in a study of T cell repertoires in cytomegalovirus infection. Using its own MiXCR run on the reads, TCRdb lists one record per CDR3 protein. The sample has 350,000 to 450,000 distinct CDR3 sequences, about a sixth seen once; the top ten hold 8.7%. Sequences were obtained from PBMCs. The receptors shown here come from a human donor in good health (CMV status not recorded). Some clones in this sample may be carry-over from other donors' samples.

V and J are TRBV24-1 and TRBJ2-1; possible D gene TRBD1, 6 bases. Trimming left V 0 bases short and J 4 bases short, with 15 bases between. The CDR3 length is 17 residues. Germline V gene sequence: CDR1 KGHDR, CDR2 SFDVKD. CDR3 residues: CATSDLNSGHGYNEQFF. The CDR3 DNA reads TGTGCCACCAGTGATTTGAACTCGGGACACGGATACAATGAGCAGTTCTTC.

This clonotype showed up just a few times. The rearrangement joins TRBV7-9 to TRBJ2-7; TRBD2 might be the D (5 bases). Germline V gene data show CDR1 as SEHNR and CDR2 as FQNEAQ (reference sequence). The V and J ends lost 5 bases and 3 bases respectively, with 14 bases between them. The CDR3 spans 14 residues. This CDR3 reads CASSPPGLGYEQYF. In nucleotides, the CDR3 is TGTGCCAGCAGCCCCCCGGGATTAGGCTACGAGCAGTACTTC.